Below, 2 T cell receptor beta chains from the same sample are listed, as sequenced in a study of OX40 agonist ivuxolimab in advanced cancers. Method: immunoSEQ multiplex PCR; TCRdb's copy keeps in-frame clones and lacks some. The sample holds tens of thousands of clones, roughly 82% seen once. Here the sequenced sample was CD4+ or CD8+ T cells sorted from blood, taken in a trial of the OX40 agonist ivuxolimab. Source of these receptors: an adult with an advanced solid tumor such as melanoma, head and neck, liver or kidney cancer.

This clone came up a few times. The CDR3 DNA is TGCAGCGTTGCGAGCGGGGCGGGCACAGATACGCAGTATTTT. This translates into CSVASGAGTDTQYF. V and J are TRBV29-1 and TRBJ2-3; the match to TRBD2 covers 7 bases. Germline CDR1 is SQVTM and CDR2 is ANQGSEA. V shed 4 bases and J 1 base; nucleotides not matched to a gene: 5. The CDR3 covers 14 residues.

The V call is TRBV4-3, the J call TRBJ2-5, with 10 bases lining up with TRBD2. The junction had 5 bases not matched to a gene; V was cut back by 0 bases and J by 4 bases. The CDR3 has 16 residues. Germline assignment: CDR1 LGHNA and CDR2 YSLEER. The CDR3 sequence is CASSQDVAGGGETQYF. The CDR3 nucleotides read TGCGCCAGCAGCCAAGATGTAGCGGGAGGAGGAGAGACCCAGTACTTC.